The 22 T cell receptor beta chains presented below share a single source sample, sequenced in a study of identical twins. TCRdb used MiXCR to reprocess the 5' RACE reads, holding one entry per CDR3 protein. The data contain nearly 650,000 distinct CDR3 sequences, roughly 6.6% of them singletons. This sample was also put to use in a study of yellow fever vaccine responses in identical twins.

Sequencing was done on a sample of PBMCs. Receptor source: a woman aged 18-29 years in good health.

This clonotype was counted at least ten times. V is TRBV5-6 and J is TRBJ2-1; 11 bases align to TRBD2. Germline V CDR1 and CDR2: SGHDT, YYEEEE. V trimming: 4 bases; J trimming: 3 bases; junction bases outside the gene matches: 3. The CDR3 loop spans 15 amino acids. The CDR3 sequence: CASSLGLAVYNEQFF. As DNA, the CDR3 is TGTGCCAGCAGCCTGGGACTAGCGGTCTACAATGAGCAGTTCTTC.

The chain couples TRBV24-1 to TRBJ2-2; either TRBD1 or TRBD2 may fit D (6 bases each). This CDR3 spans 13 amino acids. Per the germline V gene, CDR1 is KGHDR and CDR2 is SFDVKD. The ends were cut back, 9 bases at V and 4 bases at J, with 11 bases in the middle. The CDR3: CATGGPSTGELFF. The CDR3 DNA reads as TGTGCCACCGGGGGGCCCTCCACCGGGGAGCTGTTTTTT.

The sample holds a few counts of this clonotype. This chain uses TRBV5-1 with TRBJ2-1; perhaps TRBD2 as D (7 bases). Trimming pared 4 bases from V and 0 bases from J, leaving 14 bases between. Germline V gene lookup returns CDR1 SGHRS and CDR2 YFSETQ. This CDR3 is 16 amino acids long. The CDR3 protein is CASSGGGRLSYNEQFF. CDR3 in DNA: TGCGCCAGCAGCGGGGGGGGCAGGCTCTCCTACAATGAGCAGTTCTTC.

This clonotype appeared a few times. CDR3 residues: CASSSDPTDTQYF. CDR3 coding DNA: TGTGCCAGCAGCTCCGACCCCACAGATACGCAGTATTTT. The chain employs TRBV7-3 and TRBJ2-3; D is undetermined. The CDR3 loop spans 13 amino acids. V shed 4 bases and J shed 2 bases, with 7 bases lying between them. Germline V CDR1 and CDR2: SGHTA, FQGTGA.

This chain connects TRBV29-1 to TRBJ2-3, with 10 bases matching TRBD2. Germline CDR1 reads SQVTM; CDR2 reads ANQGSEA. The CDR3 has 15 residues. The J segment lost 2 bases and the V segment lost 1 base, leaving 3 bases of the junction unmatched. The CDR3 DNA reads TGCAGCGTTGAAGTAACTAGCGGGAACACAGATACGCAGTATTTT. Encoded protein: CSVEVTSGNTDTQYF.

This clonotype occurred many times. The chain uses TRBV12-3 or TRBV12-4 and TRBJ2-1, with 7 bases aligning to TRBD2. This CDR3 spans 14 amino acids. J lost 5 bases, V lost 8 bases, and 9 bases had no gene match. The CDR3 coding sequence is TGTGCCAGCCGGGGAGCGGGAACAAACAATGAGCAGTTCTTC. The encoded protein is CASRGAGTNNEQFF.

This clonotype was recorded a few times. J is TRBJ2-3 and V is TRBV4-2, with D possibly matching TRBD1 (5 bases). The CDR3 runs to 19 residues. V lost 2 bases and J 3 bases, leaving 24 bases between the germline ends. CDR1 and CDR2 from the germline V gene are LGHNA and YNFKEQ. This chain's CDR3 is CASSQRLARQFLLTDTQYF. The CDR3 DNA reads TGTGCCAGCAGCCAACGCCTGGCCAGACAGTTCTTGTTAACAGATACGCAGTATTTT.

The chain is built from TRBV29-1 and TRBJ2-3; 7 bases map to TRBD2. The CDR3 covers 14 residues. CDR1 is SQVTM, CDR2 ANQGSEA, per germline. The J segment lost 2 bases and the V segment lost 4 bases, leaving 6 bases of the junction unmatched. This CDR3 is CSVGEGTNTDTQYF. CDR3 DNA: TGCAGCGTTGGGGAGGGGACCAACACAGATACGCAGTATTTT.

Many counts were recorded for this clonotype. The chain employs TRBV12-3 or TRBV12-4 and TRBJ1-3; tentative D call: TRBD1 (6 bases). V was pared by 3 bases and J by 0 bases, with 12 bases between. CDR3 length equals 16 residues. CDR3 sequence: CASSFRTAPSGNTIYF. The CDR3 DNA is TGTGCCAGCAGTTTCAGGACAGCTCCCTCTGGAAACACCATATATTTT.

This clonotype was seen repeatedly, ten times or more. This chain connects TRBV12-3 or TRBV12-4 to TRBJ2-5; D is perhaps TRBD2 (5 bases). Between the trimmed V and J ends, which lost 5 bases and 3 bases, there was a span of 10 bases. The CDR3 consists of 13 residues. The CDR3 loop is CASSLLGEETQYF. As DNA, the CDR3 is TGTGCCAGCAGTCTACTCGGGGAAGAGACCCAGTACTTC.

The sample holds a few counts of this clonotype. The CDR3 DNA is TGTGCCAGCCTGGAGGCCCAAGAGACCCAGTACTTC. Translating gives CASLEAQETQYF. The chain employs TRBV2 and TRBJ2-5; TRBD2 might be the D (5 bases). V dropped 8 bases and J dropped 1 base, with 8 bases sitting between them. The CDR3 contains 12 residues. CDR1 and CDR2 from the germline V gene are SNHLY and FYNNEI.

This clonotype was picked up many times. The chain is built from TRBV3-1 and TRBJ2-2; D is ambiguous. Germline V gives CDR1 LGHDT, CDR2 YNNKEL (reference sequence). The germline V and J ends were trimmed by 4 bases and 0 bases, with 12 bases remaining between them. This CDR3 has 16 residues. In DNA, the CDR3 is TGTGCCAGCAGCCCTCGGGTCACCGCGAACACCGGGGAGCTGTTTTTT. The encoded protein is CASSPRVTANTGELFF. The variable domain in full, completed from reference TRBV3-1 and TRBJ2-2, reads DTAVSQTPKYLVTQMGNDKSIKCEQNLGHDTMYWYKQDSKKFLKIMFSYNNKELIINETVPNRFSPKSPDKAHLNLHINSLELGDSAVYFCASSPRVTANTGELFFGEGSRLTVL.

The V gene is TRBV28, the J gene TRBJ2-3; D gene unclear. The CDR3 extends over 13 amino acids. Per germline, CDR1 MDHEN and CDR2 SYDVKM. Trimming took 10 bases from V and 6 from J, leaving 17 bases between them. CDR3 bases: TGTGCCACCACGCAAGGGTTGGGGGATACGCAGTATTTT. This translates into CATTQGLGDTQYF.

This clonotype was detected a few times. This chain uses TRBV12-1 with TRBJ2-6; TRBD2 is the table's D call, not checked against the DNA. TRBV12-1 constitutes a pseudogene. The CDR3 length is 23 residues. The CDR3 DNA follows: TGTGCCAGCAGCTTTCCGGGACTAGCGGGAGGTTCTAAGGGAAGCTCTGGGGCCAACGTCCTGACTTTC. It translates to CASSFPGLAGGSKGSSGANVLTF.

The chain joins TRBV12-3 or TRBV12-4 to TRBJ2-1; the match to TRBD2 covers 7 bases. The CDR3 is made up of 14 amino acids. V shed 2 bases, J shed 5 bases, and the junction held 3 bases outside the gene matches. The CDR3 reads CASSLHGGNNEQFF. CDR3 DNA: TGTGCCAGCAGTTTACACGGGGGGAACAATGAGCAGTTCTTC.

This clonotype was detected ten times or more. The chain joins TRBV28 to TRBJ1-5, with D possibly being TRBD1 (5 bases). Per the germline V gene, CDR1 is MDHEN and CDR2 is SYDVKM. This CDR3 spans 16 amino acids. V lost 5 bases and J lost 2, with 16 bases in between. Here the CDR3 DNA reads TGTGCCAGCAGTCCGGCGGGGGGGGTGGGCAATCAGCCCCAGCATTTT. Protein sequence: CASSPAGGVGNQPQHF. The full variable domain, with the rest looked up from reference TRBV28 and TRBJ1-5, is DVKVTQSSRYLVKRTGEKVFLECVQDMDHENMFWYRQDPGLGLRLIYFSYDVKMKEKGDIPEGYSVSREKKERFSLILESASTNQTSMYLCASSPAGGVGNQPQHFGDGTRLSIL.

This clonotype was seen only a few times. The chain uses TRBV10-3 and TRBJ2-5; D unresolved. Trimming shortened V by 0 bases and J by 4 bases, and 9 bases separated the two germline ends. This CDR3 is 14 amino acids long. In germline, CDR1 is ENHRY, CDR2 SYGVKD. CDR3 DNA: TGTGCCATCAGTGAGTCGACCGATCGAGAGACCCAGTACTTC. Its protein product is CAISESTDRETQYF.

V is TRBV7-2 and J is TRBJ2-3; weak D call: TRBD2 (5 bases). This CDR3 region has 15 residues. Between the trimmed V and J ends, which lost 10 bases and 4 bases, there was a span of 21 bases. The germline V gene has CDR1 SGHTA and CDR2 FQGNSA. The CDR3 DNA follows: TGTGCCACCACACTCCAAGGAGGATTTGCAGATACGCAGTATTTT. It translates to CATTLQGGFADTQYF.

This clonotype was observed at least ten times. The V and J genes are TRBV11-2 and TRBJ2-5, with 8 positions matching TRBD1. Per the germline V gene, CDR1 is SGHAT and CDR2 is FQNNGV. The CDR3 length is 15 residues. The ends lost 0 bases at V and 2 bases at J; junction bases unmatched: 2. This CDR3 is CASSLETGDQETQYF. The CDR3 DNA reads as TGTGCCAGCAGCTTAGAGACAGGGGATCAAGAGACCCAGTACTTC.

This clonotype was recorded a few times. The CDR3 protein is CASSYPGVYEQYF. The CDR3 DNA follows: TGTGCCAGCAGCTACCCAGGGGTCTACGAGCAGTACTTC. The chain has TRBV5-5 and TRBJ2-7; D might be TRBD1 (6 bases). The CDR3 loop spans 13 amino acids. Germline V gives CDR1 SGHKS, CDR2 YYEKEE (reference sequence). Trimming shortened V by 3 bases and J by 3 bases, and 10 bases separated the two germline ends.

V gene TRBV12-3 or TRBV12-4 combines with J gene TRBJ1-2, with D unresolved. V was pared by 0 bases and J by 8 bases, with 4 bases between. This CDR3 region has 11 residues. The CDR3 sequence: CASSLAFGYTF. In nucleotides, the CDR3 is TGTGCCAGCAGTTTAGCGTTCGGCTACACCTTC.

The sample holds a few counts of this clonotype. CDR3 loop: CASSFFPTDTQYF. CDR3 in DNA: TGCGCCAGCAGCTTTTTTCCCACAGATACGCAGTATTTT. The V and J genes are TRBV5-1 and TRBJ2-3, with D unresolved. Germline CDR1 and CDR2: SGHRS and YFSETQ. V dropped 2 bases and J dropped 2 bases, with 6 bases sitting between them. The CDR3 is 13 amino acids. The full variable domain, its missing parts supplied by reference TRBV5-1 and TRBJ2-3, is KAGVTQTPRYLIKTRGQQVTLSCSPISGHRSVSWYQQTPGQGLQFLFEYFSETQRNKGNFPGRFSGRQFSNSRSEMNVSTLELGDSALYLCASSFFPTDTQYFGPGTRLTVL.